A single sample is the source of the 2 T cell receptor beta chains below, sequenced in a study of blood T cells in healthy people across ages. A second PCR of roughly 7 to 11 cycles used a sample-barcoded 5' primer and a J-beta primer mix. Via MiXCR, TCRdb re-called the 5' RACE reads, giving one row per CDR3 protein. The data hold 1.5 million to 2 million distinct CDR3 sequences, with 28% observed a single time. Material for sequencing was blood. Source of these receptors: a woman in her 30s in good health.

The CDR3 DNA follows: TGCAGTGCTAGCCCTACAGGGGCCAACTATGGCTACACCTTC. Translating gives CSASPTGANYGYTF. The V and J genes are TRBV20-1 and TRBJ1-2; 7 nucleotides agree with TRBD1. V shed 3 bases, J shed 2 bases, and the junction held 6 bases outside the gene matches. In germline, CDR1 is DFQATT, CDR2 SNEGSKA (reference sequence). This CDR3 region has 14 residues.

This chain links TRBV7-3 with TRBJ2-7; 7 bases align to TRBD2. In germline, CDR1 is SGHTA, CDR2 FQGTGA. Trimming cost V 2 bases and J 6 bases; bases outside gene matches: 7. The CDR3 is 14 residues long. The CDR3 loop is CASSLGEGRSEQYF. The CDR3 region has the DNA TGTGCCAGCAGCTTAGGGGAGGGCCGCAGCGAGCAGTACTTC.